One sample yielded the 15 T cell receptor beta chains listed below, sequenced in a study of OX40 agonist ivuxolimab in advanced cancers. Here immunoSEQ multiplex PCR was the method, and the copy in TCRdb shows in-frame clones only, minus some. The table lists 55,000 to 70,000 clones, 70% to 85% of them singletons. The sequenced sample was CD4+ or CD8+ T cells sorted from blood, obtained in a trial of the OX40 agonist ivuxolimab. The receptor set was obtained from an adult with an advanced solid tumor such as melanoma, head and neck, liver or kidney cancer.

This chain uses TRBV15 with TRBJ2-1; 12 bases line up with TRBD1. The V gene end was trimmed by 1 base and the J gene end by 12 bases; junction bases not matched to a gene: 13. Germline lookup yields CDR1 LNHNV and CDR2 YYDKDF (reference sequence). The CDR3 has 17 residues. The CDR3, as DNA: TGTGCCACCAGCAGAGGGGATGCCGGGGACAGGGGGCGCGGGCAGTTCTTC. This sequence encodes CATSRGDAGDRGRGQFF.

The chain has TRBV10-2 and TRBJ1-5; D remains unclear. CDR1 is WSHSY and CDR2 is SAAADI in the germline V gene. Trimming took off 4 bases at V and 2 bases at J, with 12 bases between the two ends. The CDR3 extends over 15 amino acids. The CDR3 coding sequence is TGCGCCAGCAGTGCCACGGGAATGGGCAATCAGCCCCAGCATTTT. This translates into CASSATGMGNQPQHF.

Only one count was recorded for this clone. J is TRBJ2-2 and V is TRBV7-8; D is unresolved. Germline CDR1 SGHVS, CDR2 FQNEAQ. This CDR3 has 15 amino acids. The V gene lost 5 bases and the J gene lost 6 bases, with 16 bases spanning the gap. CDR3 sequence reads: CASSHGGLGAGELFF. In nucleotides, the CDR3 is TGTGCCAGCAGCCATGGTGGTCTGGGCGCCGGGGAGCTGTTTTTT.

The rearrangement joins TRBV5-6 to TRBJ1-3; D gene uncertain. There are 16 residues in the CDR3. V shed 0 bases and J shed 0 bases, with 10 bases lying between them. CDR1 and CDR2 from the germline V gene are SGHDT and YYEEEE. The CDR3 DNA reads as TGTGCCAGCAGCTTGGGTCTCTCGAGCTCTGGAAACACCATATATTTT. It specifies CASSLGLSSSGNTIYF.

This sequence joins TRBV18 and TRBJ1-5, with 7 bases aligning to TRBD1. The CDR3 consists of 14 residues. Trimming at V came to 4 bases and at J to 2 bases, leaving 2 bases not matched to a gene. CDR1 KGHSH and CDR2 LQKENI come from the germline V gene. Here the CDR3 reads CASSRGQGNQPQHF. CDR3 in DNA: TGTGCCAGCTCACGTGGACAGGGCAATCAGCCCCAGCATTTT.

The chain carries TRBV19 and TRBJ1-2; the D gene is possibly TRBD1 (5 bases). Germline lookup yields CDR1 LNHDA and CDR2 SQIVND (reference sequence). The CDR3 length is 15 residues. V was trimmed by 9 bases and J by 2 bases, leaving 19 bases between them. In DNA, the CDR3 is TGTGCCAGCAGCCTTAGGGGTGGGACCAACTATGGCTACACCTTC. Residues: CASSLRGGTNYGYTF.

The chain employs TRBV6-6 and TRBJ1-5, with D possibly matching TRBD1 (5 bases). CDR3 length equals 15 residues. V lost 2 bases and J 2 bases, leaving 10 bases between the germline ends. The germline CDR1 and CDR2 sequences are MNHNY and SVGAGI (reference sequence). The CDR3 DNA sequence: TGTGCCAGCAGTTACGGGGCGCTTGGCAATCAGCCCCAGCATTTT. It translates to CASSYGALGNQPQHF.

V and J are TRBV7-9 and TRBJ1-2; no reliable D call. The CDR3 runs 13 residues. The germline V gene has CDR1 SEHNR and CDR2 FQNEAQ (reference sequence). V lost 2 bases to trimming and J lost 6 bases, with 10 bases between them. The CDR3: CASSLRVGDGYTF. For the CDR3, the DNA is TGTGCCAGCAGCTTAAGGGTAGGAGATGGCTACACCTTC. The entire variable domain, with the rest obtained from reference TRBV7-9 and TRBJ1-2, is as follows: DTGVSQNPRHKITKRGQNVTFRCDPISEHNRLYWYRQTLGQGPEFLTYFQNEAQLEKSRLLSDRFSAERPKGSFSTLEIQRTEQGDSAMYLCASSLRVGDGYTFGSGTRLTVV.

J is TRBJ2-3 and V is TRBV14; the D is unclear. The germline V gene has CDR1 SGHDN and CDR2 FVKESK. V was trimmed by 0 bases and J by 3 bases, leaving 10 bases between them. The CDR3 loop spans 15 amino acids. Here the CDR3 DNA reads TGTGCCAGCAGCCAAGAGGGGTTTCAGACAGATACGCAGTATTTT. This gives the protein CASSQEGFQTDTQYF.

The genes are TRBV7-2 and TRBJ1-2; D is uncertain. From germline, CDR1 is SGHTA and CDR2 FQGNSA. The CDR3 has 13 amino acids. The V and J ends lost 1 base and 5 bases respectively, with 8 bases between them. The CDR3, as DNA: TGTGCCAGCAGCTTAGACAGAACTTATGGCTACACCTTC. Amino acids: CASSLDRTYGYTF.

The chain carries TRBV9 and TRBJ2-1, with TRBD1 matching over 8 bases. Germline V lookup: CDR1 SGDLS, CDR2 YYNGEE. V gave up 4 bases and J gave up 0 bases; unmatched junction bases: 9. The CDR3 length is 17 residues. The CDR3 loop is CASSLRTGTSSYNEQFF. The CDR3 bases are TGTGCCAGCAGCCTTAGGACAGGGACGAGCTCCTACAATGAGCAGTTCTTC.

This clone was observed a few times. The chain joins TRBV6-5 to TRBJ2-7; unclear D gene. Trimming stripped 6 bases from V and 2 bases from J, with 11 bases between. CDR1 MNHEY and CDR2 SVGAGI come from the germline V gene. CDR3 size: 13 residues. The CDR3 DNA reads TGTGCCAGCAGCCTAGACACAACCTACGAGCAGTACTTC. It specifies CASSLDTTYEQYF.

The chain uses TRBV27 and TRBJ1-2, with D uncertain. V lost 6 bases and J 0 bases, leaving 2 bases between the germline ends. The CDR3 consists of 11 residues. The germline gives CDR1 MNHEY, CDR2 SMNVEV (reference sequence). This CDR3 reads CASRANYGYTF. The CDR3 DNA is TGTGCCAGCAGAGCTAACTATGGCTACACCTTC.

This chain links TRBV5-1 with TRBJ2-7; D perhaps matches TRBD1 (5 bases). Germline lookup yields CDR1 SGHRS and CDR2 YFSETQ. Trimming removed 0 bases from V and 4 bases from J, with 14 bases in between. The CDR3 sequence is 15 residues long. The CDR3 coding sequence is TGCGCCAGCAGCTTGGGCCCGGACAAACGGTACGAGCAGTACTTC. Its translation is CASSLGPDKRYEQYF.

CDR3 in DNA: TGTGCCAGCAGTTTAACAGGACAAACAACTAATGAAAAACTGTTTTTT. It yields the protein CASSLTGQTTNEKLFF. V and J are TRBV28 and TRBJ1-4, with D tentatively TRBD1 (5 bases). The V gene's germline CDR1 is MDHEN and CDR2 SYDVKM. The CDR3 is 16 amino acids. The V and J ends lost 2 bases and 0 bases respectively, with 10 bases between them.